The entry below gives a single T cell receptor beta chain sequence along with its context. CDR1 is MNHNY and CDR2 is SVGAGI in the germline V gene (reference sequence). Losses at the gene ends were 6 bases for V and 3 bases for J; bases not matched to a gene: 14. CDR3 length: 16 amino acids. The data were taken from a study of cytomegalovirus exposure and HLA in healthy donors. Repertoires were generated with immunoSEQ multiplex PCR, while TCRdb's copy carries only in-frame clones and drops some. The sample lists 150,000 or so clones, 87% occurring once. Source material: PBMCs. The receptor was derived from a woman under 40 in good health and CMV-seronegative. The V and J genes are TRBV6-6 and TRBJ2-7; 7 bases map to TRBD1. CDR3: CASSLDSGQLDYEQYF. DNA of the CDR3: TGTGCCAGCAGCCTTGATTCGGGACAGCTAGACTACGAGCAGTACTTC.